This TCR beta chain was observed in a study of T cell responses to AZD1222 COVID-19 vaccine. Notes on this clone: Antigen specificity is unknown.

Germline CDR1 is SGHNT and CDR2 is YENEEA. The germline V and J ends were trimmed by 1 base and 8 bases, with 15 bases remaining between them. CDR3 size: 15 residues. Regarding the study as a whole: The span of vaccine-associated CD4 TCRs extended across spike, with dominance at 160-218 and 743-854. The study reported that nearly half of spike-specific TCRs target unmutated variant regions.

Sequencing used immunoSEQ multiplex PCR; TCRdb keeps in-frame clones, though not all of them. The top ten clones hold 18% of a sample with 60,000 to 90,000 clones, around 87% of them seen once. This clonotype was sampled from an adult who received the AZD1222 COVID-19 vaccine. V gene TRBV11-3 combines with J gene TRBJ2-1, with a possible D match to TRBD1 (6 bases). The source material was peripheral blood, sampled 28 days after the second AZD1222 dose. In nucleotides, the CDR3 is TGTGCCAGCAGCTTAGGCCAGGGGTCCCGATATGAGCAGTTCTTC. Its protein is CASSLGQGSRYEQFF.